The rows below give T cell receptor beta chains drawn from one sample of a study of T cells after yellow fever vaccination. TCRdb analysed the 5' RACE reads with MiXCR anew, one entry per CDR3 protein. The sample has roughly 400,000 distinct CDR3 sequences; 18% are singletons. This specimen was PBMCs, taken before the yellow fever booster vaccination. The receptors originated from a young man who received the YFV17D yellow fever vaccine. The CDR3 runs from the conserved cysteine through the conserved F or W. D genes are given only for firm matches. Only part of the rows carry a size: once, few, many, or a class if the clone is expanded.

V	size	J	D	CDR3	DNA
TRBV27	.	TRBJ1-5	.	CASSSLMDDRNQPQHF	TGTGCCAGCAGTTCACTAATGGACGACCGCAATCAGCCCCAGCATTTT
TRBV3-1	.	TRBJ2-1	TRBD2	CASSQGRRGAYNEQFF	TGTGCCAGCAGCCAAGGCAGGCGGGGGGCCTACAATGAGCAGTTCTTC
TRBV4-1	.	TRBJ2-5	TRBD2	CASSQDEASGGMKYQETQYF	TGCGCCAGCAGCCAAGATGAGGCTAGCGGGGGGATGAAGTACCAAGAGACCCAGTACTTC
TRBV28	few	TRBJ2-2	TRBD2	CASSLLAGALTGELFF	TGTGCCAGCAGTTTACTAGCGGGGGCCCTCACCGGGGAGCTGTTTTTT
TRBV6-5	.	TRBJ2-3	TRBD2	CASSYSVGLRTDTQYF	TGTGCCAGCAGTTACTCGGTGGGACTACGCACAGATACGCAGTATTTT
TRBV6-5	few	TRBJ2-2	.	CASSYSFGKTNTGELFF	TGTGCCAGCAGTTACTCCTTCGGCAAAACGAACACCGGGGAGCTGTTTTTT
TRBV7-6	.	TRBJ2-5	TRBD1	CASSSNPGQGRGRETQYF	TGTGCCAGCAGCTCAAACCCGGGACAGGGTAGGGGAAGAGAGACCCAGTACTTC
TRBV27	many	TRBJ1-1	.	CASSPGLSTEAFF	TGTGCCAGCAGTCCAGGACTGAGCACTGAAGCTTTCTTT
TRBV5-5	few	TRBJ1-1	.	CASSFPTGNTEAFF	TGTGCCAGCAGCTTTCCGACAGGGAACACTGAAGCTTTCTTT
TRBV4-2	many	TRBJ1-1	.	CASSRLGVQANTEAFF	TGTGCCAGCAGCAGACTAGGGGTCCAGGCGAACACTGAAGCTTTCTTT
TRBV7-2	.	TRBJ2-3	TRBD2	CASSPWAGGPSDTQYF	TGTGCCAGCAGCCCGTGGGCGGGGGGGCCCTCAGATACGCAGTATTTT
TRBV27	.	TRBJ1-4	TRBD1	CASTSGTGTEKLFF	TGTGCCAGCACCTCCGGGACAGGGACGGAAAAACTGTTTTTT
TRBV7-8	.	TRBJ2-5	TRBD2	CASSDKAGNQETQYF	TGTGCCAGCAGCGATAAAGCGGGGAACCAAGAGACCCAGTACTTC